This entry lists 22 T cell receptor beta chains sequenced from one sample in a study of T cell responses to AZD1222 COVID-19 vaccine. The method was immunoSEQ multiplex PCR; TCRdb's version includes in-frame clones alone and lacks a portion of them. The table lists 100,000 or so clones, around 90% of them singletons. Sequences were derived from peripheral blood, sampled 28 days after the second AZD1222 dose. The receptors here all came from an adult who received the AZD1222 COVID-19 vaccine.

This clone was seen just once. The rearrangement uses TRBV5-1 and TRBJ1-1, with TRBD1 as a possible D gene (5 bases). CDR1 is SGHRS and CDR2 is YFSETQ in the germline V gene. V shed 0 bases and J shed 2 bases, with 17 bases lying between them. This CDR3 has 17 amino acids. In DNA form, the CDR3 reads TGCGCCAGCAGCTTGGCCGTCCAGGGAAGGGAAAACACTGAAGCTTTCTTT. It is translated as CASSLAVQGRENTEAFF. The variable domain in full, completed from reference TRBV5-1 and TRBJ1-1, reads KAGVTQTPRYLIKTRGQQVTLSCSPISGHRSVSWYQQTPGQGLQFLFEYFSETQRNKGNFPGRFSGRQFSNSRSEMNVSTLELGDSALYLCASSLAVQGRENTEAFFGQGTRLTVV.

This chain links TRBV4-2 with TRBJ1-2; D is ambiguous. The germline V gene has CDR1 LGHNA and CDR2 YNFKEQ. This CDR3 contains 11 residues. V lost 3 bases and J 4 bases, leaving 3 bases between the germline ends. The CDR3 nucleotides are TGTGCCAGCAGCCACAGCTATGGCTACACCTTC. It specifies CASSHSYGYTF.

The chain recombines TRBV5-1 with TRBJ2-3; 10 bases align to TRBD2. The V gene end was trimmed by 4 bases and the J gene end by 4 bases; junction bases not matched to a gene: 9. From germline, CDR1 is SGHRS and CDR2 YFSETQ. The CDR3 sequence is 16 residues long. The CDR3 loop is CASSRYGTSAADTQYF. In DNA form, the CDR3 reads TGCGCCAGCAGCCGGTACGGGACTAGCGCAGCAGATACGCAGTATTTT.

CDR3 DNA sequence: TGCGCCAGCAGCTTGGAAGGGATTAACAATCAGCCCCAGCATTTT. Protein product: CASSLEGINNQPQHF. The J gene is TRBJ1-5, the V gene TRBV5-1; D unresolved. Germline values: CDR1 SGHRS, CDR2 YFSETQ. V lost 0 bases, J lost 3 bases, and 10 bases lay in between. The CDR3 runs to 15 residues.

The chain employs TRBV7-9 and TRBJ1-2; possibly TRBD1 for D (5 bases). CDR3 size: 18 residues. CDR1 and CDR2 (germline): SEHNR, FQNEAQ (reference sequence). Trimming removed 2 bases from V and 6 bases from J, with 25 bases in between. CDR3 sequence reads: CASSLTHQKAAGRNGYTF. The DNA of the CDR3 is TGTGCCAGCAGCTTAACCCACCAAAAGGCCGCGGGGCGGAATGGCTACACCTTC.

Remarks on this clone: The same CDR3 arises from other DNA sequences in this sample as well. The chain uses TRBV19 and TRBJ2-1; 13 bases are shared with TRBD2. The V gene's germline CDR1 is LNHDA and CDR2 SQIVND (reference sequence). J gave up 7 bases and V 6 bases, and 6 bases lay outside the gene matches. The CDR3 spans 15 residues. The DNA of the CDR3 is TGTGCCAGTAGCAGGACTAGCGGGAGAGTGAATGAGCAGTTCTTC. Its protein product is CASSRTSGRVNEQFF.

CDR3 sequence (DNA): TGTGCCAGCAGCCAAGATGAGGGACCTTCCTACAATGAGCAGTTCTTC. Encoded protein: CASSQDEGPSYNEQFF. The genes are TRBV4-2 and TRBJ2-1; D tentatively reads TRBD1 or TRBD2 (5 bases each). The germline V gene encodes CDR1 LGHNA and CDR2 YNFKEQ. Trimming left V 0 bases short and J 1 base short, with 10 bases between. There are 16 residues in the CDR3.

The CDR3 DNA reads TGTGCCAGTAGTACGCCTCAGGGTTTTGGAGAGACCCAGTACTTC. It encodes CASSTPQGFGETQYF. This chain connects TRBV19 to TRBJ2-5; possible D gene TRBD1, 5 bases. The germline V gene has CDR1 LNHDA and CDR2 SQIVND (reference sequence). The CDR3 runs 15 residues. V lost 4 bases and J lost 4, with 16 bases in between.

The CDR3 loop is CASSPMTDSGGELFF. Here the CDR3 DNA reads TGTGCCAGCTCACCAATGACAGACTCTGGCGGGGAGCTGTTTTTT. The rearrangement links TRBV18 to TRBJ2-2, with a weak D call TRBD1 (5 bases). The germline V and J ends were trimmed by 2 bases and 7 bases, with 14 bases remaining between them. Germline V gene data show CDR1 as KGHSH and CDR2 as LQKENI. This CDR3 spans 15 amino acids.

The chain carries TRBV3-1 (or the pseudogene TRBV3-2) and TRBJ2-7; 7 nucleotides align to TRBD1. Trimming cost V 1 base and J 4 bases; bases outside gene matches: 1. This CDR3 is 13 amino acids long. Germline CDR1 reads LGHDT; CDR2 reads YNNKEL (reference sequence). The CDR3: CASSQVRGYEQYF. DNA of the CDR3: TGTGCCAGCAGCCAAGTCAGGGGGTACGAGCAGTACTTC.

This clone appeared a single time. The chain links TRBV5-1 to TRBJ2-1; 10 bases are a match to TRBD2. This CDR3 comprises 19 residues. The germline gives CDR1 SGHRS, CDR2 YFSETQ. V shed 2 bases and J 1 base; nucleotides not matched to a gene: 12. The CDR3 coding sequence is TGCGCCAGCAGCTTTAGGTCCCTAGCGGGAGCGATATCCTACAATGAGCAGTTCTTC. Translating it yields CASSFRSLAGAISYNEQFF.

The chain carries TRBV29-1 and TRBJ1-2; D call uncertain. The CDR3 is 11 residues long. Trimming left V 6 bases short and J 14 bases short, with 19 bases between. Germline values: CDR1 SQVTM, CDR2 ANQGSEA. The CDR3 sequence: CSVLVGRPHTF. The CDR3 region has the DNA TGCAGCGTGCTAGTAGGACGGCCGCATACCTTC.

J is TRBJ2-1 and V is TRBV19; D gene ambiguous. Trimming shortened V by 6 bases and J by 3 bases, and 12 bases separated the two germline ends. This CDR3 is built from 14 residues. Per germline, CDR1 LNHDA and CDR2 SQIVND (reference sequence). The chain's CDR3 is CASRTSRVYNEQFF. CDR3 nucleotide sequence: TGTGCCAGTAGGACATCCCGGGTCTACAATGAGCAGTTCTTC.

This chain links TRBV9 with TRBJ2-1, with TRBD1 identical over 12 bases. Trimming at V came to 2 bases and at J to 0 bases, leaving 9 bases not matched to a gene. The CDR3 length is 19 residues. Per the germline V gene, CDR1 is SGDLS and CDR2 is YYNGEE. In DNA, the CDR3 is TGTGCCAGCAGCGTCGGGACAGGGGGCCTTTCGGACTCCTACAATGAGCAGTTCTTC. Amino acid sequence: CASSVGTGGLSDSYNEQFF.

This clone occurred once. This chain connects TRBV27 to TRBJ2-1; 13 bases fit TRBD2. This CDR3 is 14 amino acids long. From germline, CDR1 is MNHEY and CDR2 SMNVEV (reference sequence). V lost 6 bases, J lost 6 bases, and 2 bases stayed unmatched. CDR3 bases: TGTGCCAGCAGGCGACTAGCGGGGGGCAATGAGCAGTTCTTC. Its translation: CASRRLAGGNEQFF.

The chain couples TRBV10-3 to TRBJ2-3, with TRBD1 matching 7 bases. The CDR3 extends over 15 amino acids. Germline values: CDR1 ENHRY, CDR2 SYGVKD. CDR3 in DNA: TGTGCTTCTTCATCAGTGGCACAGGGGACAGATACGCAGTATTTT. Its translation is CASSSVAQGTDTQYF.

The chain has TRBV5-1 and TRBJ1-1; TRBD1 matches at 7 bases. Germline V gene sequence: CDR1 SGHRS, CDR2 YFSETQ. The length of the CDR3 is 11 residues. J lost 9 bases, V lost 4 bases, and 3 bases had no gene match. DNA for the CDR3: TGCGCCAGCAGCGGGGACAGAAAAGCTTTCTTT. It specifies CASSGDRKAFF.

V is TRBV11-2 and J is TRBJ2-7; D uncertain. The CDR3 spans 15 residues. V was trimmed by 4 bases and J by 5 bases, leaving 18 bases between them. Per germline, CDR1 SGHAT and CDR2 FQNNGV. This CDR3 reads CASSSTNSIHNEQYF. The CDR3 DNA reads as TGTGCCAGCAGCTCTACAAACAGTATACACAACGAGCAGTACTTC. Full variable domain (remainder filled in from reference TRBV11-2 and TRBJ2-7): EAGVAQSPRYKIIEKRQSVAFWCNPISGHATLYWYQQILGQGPKLLIQFQNNGVVDDSQLPKDRFSAERLKGVDSTLKIQPAKLEDSAVYLCASSSTNSIHNEQYFGPGTRLTVT.

The genes are TRBV5-1 and TRBJ1-1; D is perhaps TRBD1 (5 bases). Per germline, CDR1 SGHRS and CDR2 YFSETQ. V was clipped by 1 base and J by 0 bases, with 10 bases between them. The CDR3 is 15 amino acids. CDR3 sequence (DNA): TGCGCCAGCAGCTTGAGTGGGGGGGTGAACACTGAAGCTTTCTTT. This sequence encodes CASSLSGGVNTEAFF.

V and J are TRBV9 and TRBJ1-1; D call uncertain. The ends were cut back, 0 bases at V and 4 bases at J, with 10 bases in the middle. Per germline, CDR1 SGDLS and CDR2 YYNGEE. The CDR3 is 14 amino acids. CDR3 sequence reads: CASSVEVGFTEAFF. CDR3 in DNA: TGTGCCAGCAGCGTAGAGGTCGGTTTCACTGAAGCTTTCTTT.

The chain recombines TRBV2 with TRBJ2-7; tentative D call: TRBD1 (6 bases). This CDR3 spans 16 amino acids. V was trimmed by 10 bases and J by 7 bases, leaving 29 bases between them. Germline V gene sequence: CDR1 SNHLY, CDR2 FYNNEI. The CDR3 reads CAIDEPTGDKIWEQYF. Here the CDR3 DNA reads TGTGCCATCGACGAGCCAACCGGGGACAAGATTTGGGAGCAGTACTTC.

As DNA, the CDR3 is TGTGCCAGCAGCGGGACGGACAGTCCCTATGGCTACACCTTC. It is translated as CASSGTDSPYGYTF. The rearrangement links TRBV2 to TRBJ1-2, with a possible D match to TRBD1 (6 bases). The CDR3 extends over 14 amino acids. Trimming took off 6 bases at V and 4 bases at J, with 15 bases between the two ends. CDR1 and CDR2 from the germline V gene are SNHLY and FYNNEI.